Listed below are T cell receptor beta chains from one sample, sequenced in a study of blood T cells in healthy people across ages. Each CDR3 protein gets one entry after TCRdb re-called the 5' RACE reads with MiXCR. This table has over 1,500,000 distinct CDR3 sequences, around 42% appearing once. The sample taken for sequencing was blood. The receptors come from a human donor in good health. Both conserved end residues are part of each CDR3. Each record gives: J gene, CDR3 length, clone size, V gene, D gene, CDR3 protein, CDR3 DNA. A D gene is named only where the DNA matches it firmly. Only some rows state a clone size, as once, few, many or a class for expanded clones.

j_call: TRBJ2-1; cdr3_length: 14; clone_size: NA; v_call: TRBV14; d_call: NA; cdr3_aa: CASSRLLDYNEQFF; cdr3_nt: TGTGCCAGCAGCCGTCTGTTGGACTACAATGAGCAGTTCTTC
j_call: TRBJ1-2; cdr3_length: 16; clone_size: NA; v_call: TRBV4-3; d_call: NA; cdr3_aa: CASSQDWMGFNYSYTF; cdr3_nt: TGCGCCAGCAGCCAAGATTGGATGGGATTTAACTATAGCTACACCTTC
j_call: TRBJ1-4; cdr3_length: 15; clone_size: few; v_call: TRBV7-9; d_call: NA; cdr3_aa: CASSFGRTEGEKLFF; cdr3_nt: TGTGCCAGCAGCTTTGGGAGGACGGAGGGTGAAAAACTGTTTTTT
j_call: TRBJ2-3; cdr3_length: 18; clone_size: NA; v_call: TRBV7-3; d_call: TRBD1; cdr3_aa: CASSPTQPRTGATDTQYF; cdr3_nt: TGTGCCAGCAGCCCAACGCAACCTCGGACAGGGGCTACAGATACGCAGTATTTT
j_call: TRBJ2-7; cdr3_length: 13; clone_size: NA; v_call: TRBV14; d_call: NA; cdr3_aa: CASSRDHYNEQYF; cdr3_nt: TGTGCCAGCAGCCGGGACCACTACAATGAGCAGTACTTC
j_call: TRBJ2-1; cdr3_length: 13; clone_size: NA; v_call: TRBV6-5; d_call: NA; cdr3_aa: CASSAYSYNEQFF; cdr3_nt: TGTGCCAGCTCCGCCTACTCCTACAATGAGCAGTTCTTC
j_call: TRBJ2-1; cdr3_length: 15; clone_size: few; v_call: TRBV2; d_call: NA; cdr3_aa: CASSDRTVFYNEQFF; cdr3_nt: TGTGCCAGCAGTGACCGGACAGTTTTTTACAATGAGCAGTTCTTC
j_call: TRBJ1-4; cdr3_length: 18; clone_size: NA; v_call: TRBV15; d_call: NA; cdr3_aa: CATSSSITQGTTNEKLFF; cdr3_nt: TGTGCCACCAGCAGTTCGATAACCCAGGGAACAACTAATGAAAAACTGTTTTTT
j_call: TRBJ1-5; cdr3_length: 14; clone_size: NA; v_call: TRBV20-1; d_call: NA; cdr3_aa: CSARESTGNQPQHF; cdr3_nt: TGCAGTGCTAGAGAATCAACAGGGAATCAGCCCCAGCATTTT
j_call: TRBJ2-7; cdr3_length: 14; clone_size: few; v_call: TRBV15; d_call: TRBD1; cdr3_aa: CATSAGTGGYEQYF; cdr3_nt: TGTGCCACCAGCGCCGGGACAGGGGGATACGAGCAGTACTTC
j_call: TRBJ1-2; cdr3_length: 16; clone_size: NA; v_call: TRBV4-2; d_call: NA; cdr3_aa: CASSQDMGAAGYGYTF; cdr3_nt: TGTGCCAGCAGCCAAGATATGGGGGCAGCGGGCTATGGCTACACCTTC
j_call: TRBJ1-2; cdr3_length: 12; clone_size: NA; v_call: TRBV20-1; d_call: NA; cdr3_aa: CSARDMSYGYTF; cdr3_nt: TGCAGTGCTAGAGATATGTCCTATGGCTACACCTTC
j_call: TRBJ1-5; cdr3_length: 17; clone_size: NA; v_call: TRBV12-3/TRBV12-4; d_call: TRBD1; cdr3_aa: CASSRDRAIHSNQPQHF; cdr3_nt: TGTGCCAGCAGTAGGGACAGGGCTATTCATAGCAATCAGCCCCAGCATTTT
j_call: TRBJ2-7; cdr3_length: 15; clone_size: NA; v_call: TRBV15; d_call: TRBD1; cdr3_aa: CATSMSRDRAYEQYF; cdr3_nt: TGTGCCACCAGCATGAGCCGGGACAGAGCCTACGAGCAGTACTTC
j_call: TRBJ2-1; cdr3_length: 13; clone_size: few; v_call: TRBV12-5; d_call: NA; cdr3_aa: CASEPNSYNEQFF; cdr3_nt: TGTGCTAGTGAACCGAACTCCTACAATGAGCAGTTCTTC
j_call: TRBJ2-1; cdr3_length: 16; clone_size: many; v_call: TRBV20-1; d_call: TRBD2; cdr3_aa: CSAPPHSGDYYNEQFF; cdr3_nt: TGCAGTGCTCCACCCCATAGCGGGGATTACTACAATGAGCAGTTCTTC
j_call: TRBJ1-2; cdr3_length: 14; clone_size: NA; v_call: TRBV25-1; d_call: NA; cdr3_aa: CASSHSEGRGGYTF; cdr3_nt: TGTGCCAGCAGTCACAGTGAGGGCCGGGGGGGCTACACCTTC
j_call: TRBJ1-1; cdr3_length: 12; clone_size: once; v_call: TRBV29-1; d_call: TRBD1; cdr3_aa: CSATQGDTEAFF; cdr3_nt: TGCAGCGCTACGCAGGGGGACACTGAAGCTTTCTTT
j_call: TRBJ2-5; cdr3_length: 14; clone_size: NA; v_call: TRBV5-1; d_call: NA; cdr3_aa: CASSLDRSKGTQYF; cdr3_nt: TGCGCCAGCAGCTTGGACAGAAGTAAGGGGACCCAGTACTTC
j_call: TRBJ2-7; cdr3_length: 13; clone_size: NA; v_call: TRBV20-1; d_call: TRBD1; cdr3_aa: CSATRTGDYEQYF; cdr3_nt: TGCAGTGCAACTAGGACAGGGGACTACGAGCAGTACTTC
j_call: TRBJ2-5; cdr3_length: 17; clone_size: few; v_call: TRBV3-1; d_call: TRBD2; cdr3_aa: CASSLMISGGAAETQYF; cdr3_nt: TGTGCCAGCAGCCTTATGATCAGCGGGGGGGCAGCGGAGACCCAGTACTTC
j_call: TRBJ1-2; cdr3_length: 14; clone_size: NA; v_call: TRBV20-1; d_call: NA; cdr3_aa: CSAPPGGENYGYTF; cdr3_nt: TGCAGTGCTCCCCCCGGGGGTGAGAACTATGGCTACACCTTC
j_call: TRBJ1-2; cdr3_length: 14; clone_size: NA; v_call: TRBV24-1; d_call: NA; cdr3_aa: CATSDVLTNYGYTF; cdr3_nt: TGTGCCACCAGTGATGTACTAACTAACTATGGCTACACCTTC
j_call: TRBJ2-7; cdr3_length: 13; clone_size: NA; v_call: TRBV25-1; d_call: NA; cdr3_aa: CASSVFSVHEQYF; cdr3_nt: TGTGCCAGCAGTGTGTTTAGCGTGCACGAGCAGTACTTC
j_call: TRBJ2-4; cdr3_length: 12; clone_size: NA; v_call: TRBV11-2; d_call: NA; cdr3_aa: CASSLEPNIQYF; cdr3_nt: TGTGCCAGCAGCTTAGAGCCGAACATTCAGTACTTC
j_call: TRBJ2-7; cdr3_length: 12; clone_size: NA; v_call: TRBV9; d_call: NA; cdr3_aa: CASSVGGDEQYF; cdr3_nt: TGTGCCAGCAGTGTAGGGGGGGACGAGCAGTACTTC
j_call: TRBJ2-1; cdr3_length: 12; clone_size: many; v_call: TRBV7-3; d_call: NA; cdr3_aa: CASSFPDGEQFF; cdr3_nt: TGTGCCAGCAGCTTCCCGGATGGTGAGCAGTTCTTC
j_call: TRBJ1-6; cdr3_length: 16; clone_size: NA; v_call: TRBV7-2; d_call: NA; cdr3_aa: CASSLDNSLKDSPLHF; cdr3_nt: TGTGCCAGCAGCTTAGATAACTCGTTAAAGGATTCACCCCTCCACTTT
j_call: TRBJ1-2; cdr3_length: 15; clone_size: NA; v_call: TRBV20-1; d_call: NA; cdr3_aa: CSARDLREGSYGYTF; cdr3_nt: TGCAGTGCTAGAGATCTGCGGGAGGGAAGCTATGGCTACACCTTC
j_call: TRBJ2-3; cdr3_length: 12; clone_size: NA; v_call: TRBV7-9; d_call: NA; cdr3_aa: CASSSEAGTQYF; cdr3_nt: TGTGCCAGCAGCTCGGAAGCAGGTACGCAGTATTTT
j_call: TRBJ1-2; cdr3_length: 13; clone_size: once; v_call: TRBV2; d_call: NA; cdr3_aa: CASSLEGGYGCTF; cdr3_nt: TGTGCCAGCAGTCTCGAGGGAGGCTATGGCTGCACCTTC
j_call: TRBJ1-1; cdr3_length: 17; clone_size: NA; v_call: TRBV7-2; d_call: NA; cdr3_aa: CASSLVGVNLMNTEAFF; cdr3_nt: TGTGCCAGCAGCTTAGTCGGGGTTAACCTCATGAACACTGAAGCTTTCTTT
j_call: TRBJ2-4; cdr3_length: 16; clone_size: NA; v_call: TRBV28; d_call: NA; cdr3_aa: CASSFRVGTGGDIQYF; cdr3_nt: TGTGCCAGCAGTTTTAGGGTCGGGACTGGGGGCGACATTCAGTACTTC
j_call: TRBJ2-1; cdr3_length: 15; clone_size: few; v_call: TRBV29-1; d_call: NA; cdr3_aa: CSVDWGAEPYNEQFF; cdr3_nt: TGCAGCGTTGACTGGGGGGCCGAACCCTACAATGAGCAGTTCTTC
j_call: TRBJ2-1; cdr3_length: 16; clone_size: NA; v_call: TRBV20-1; d_call: TRBD2; cdr3_aa: CSARDPSGASYNEQFF; cdr3_nt: TGCAGTGCTAGAGACCCTAGCGGGGCTTCCTACAATGAGCAGTTCTTC
j_call: TRBJ2-3; cdr3_length: 15; clone_size: NA; v_call: TRBV4-3; d_call: TRBD2; cdr3_aa: CASSQARASGGEQYF; cdr3_nt: TGCGCCAGCAGCCAAGCAAGGGCTAGCGGGGGTGAGCAGTATTTT
j_call: TRBJ2-6; cdr3_length: 17; clone_size: few; v_call: TRBV5-1; d_call: TRBD1; cdr3_aa: CASSPGTEPSGANVLTF; cdr3_nt: TGCGCCAGCAGCCCCGGGACAGAGCCCTCTGGGGCCAACGTCCTGACTTTC
j_call: TRBJ1-2; cdr3_length: 15; clone_size: few; v_call: TRBV12-3/TRBV12-4; d_call: NA; cdr3_aa: CASIRSVFSGVGYTF; cdr3_nt: TGTGCCAGCATACGATCAGTTTTTTCAGGGGTTGGCTACACCTTC
j_call: TRBJ2-1; cdr3_length: 11; clone_size: few; v_call: TRBV7-2; d_call: NA; cdr3_aa: CASSLDTGPFF; cdr3_nt: TGTGCCAGCAGCTTAGATACCGGTCCGTTCTTC
j_call: TRBJ1-2; cdr3_length: 15; clone_size: NA; v_call: TRBV27; d_call: TRBD1; cdr3_aa: CASSLQGQGAYGYTF; cdr3_nt: TGTGCCAGCAGTTTACAGGGACAGGGGGCCTATGGCTACACCTTC
j_call: TRBJ2-5; cdr3_length: 13; clone_size: once; v_call: TRBV29-1; d_call: TRBD1; cdr3_aa: CSVERTGDETQYF; cdr3_nt: TGCAGCGTTGAAAGAACAGGGGACGAGACCCAGTACTTC
j_call: TRBJ1-2; cdr3_length: 15; clone_size: NA; v_call: TRBV5-1; d_call: NA; cdr3_aa: CASSLYFSADDSHTF; cdr3_nt: TGCGCCAGCAGCTTGTATTTTTCCGCGGACGATAGCCACACCTTC
j_call: TRBJ2-2; cdr3_length: 15; clone_size: many; v_call: TRBV11-1; d_call: TRBD1; cdr3_aa: CASSLGQGDTGELFF; cdr3_nt: TGTGCCAGCAGCCTAGGACAGGGGGACACCGGGGAGCTGTTTTTT
j_call: TRBJ2-7; cdr3_length: 13; clone_size: NA; v_call: TRBV28; d_call: NA; cdr3_aa: CASRWGGQEAQYF; cdr3_nt: TGTGCCAGCAGATGGGGGGGACAAGAGGCCCAGTACTTC
j_call: TRBJ1-1; cdr3_length: 14; clone_size: NA; v_call: TRBV7-9; d_call: TRBD1; cdr3_aa: CASSRTQGDTEAFF; cdr3_nt: TGTGCCAGCAGCCGGACCCAGGGGGACACTGAAGCTTTCTTT
j_call: TRBJ2-7; cdr3_length: 15; clone_size: few; v_call: TRBV5-1; d_call: NA; cdr3_aa: CASSLGEGADYEQYF; cdr3_nt: TGCGCCAGCAGCTTAGGGGAGGGGGCGGACTACGAGCAGTACTTC
j_call: TRBJ1-1; cdr3_length: 14; clone_size: NA; v_call: TRBV7-9; d_call: NA; cdr3_aa: CASSLNGENAEAFF; cdr3_nt: TGTGCCAGCAGCTTAAATGGGGAAAACGCTGAAGCTTTCTTT
j_call: TRBJ2-3; cdr3_length: 14; clone_size: NA; v_call: TRBV20-1; d_call: NA; cdr3_aa: CSARQTSLTDTQYF; cdr3_nt: TGCAGTGCTAGACAGACTAGTCTCACAGATACGCAGTATTTT
j_call: TRBJ2-3; cdr3_length: 14; clone_size: NA; v_call: TRBV9; d_call: NA; cdr3_aa: CASSVEGRTDTQYF; cdr3_nt: TGTGCCAGCAGCGTAGAAGGTAGAACAGATACGCAGTATTTT
j_call: TRBJ2-5; cdr3_length: 14; clone_size: NA; v_call: TRBV7-9; d_call: NA; cdr3_aa: CASSFLSSQETQYF; cdr3_nt: TGTGCCAGCAGCTTCTTGTCTTCACAAGAGACCCAGTACTTC
j_call: TRBJ2-1; cdr3_length: 13; clone_size: few; v_call: TRBV9; d_call: NA; cdr3_aa: CASSVSLGYEQFF; cdr3_nt: TGTGCCAGCAGCGTCTCGTTAGGCTACGAGCAGTTCTTC
j_call: TRBJ2-1; cdr3_length: 11; clone_size: NA; v_call: TRBV20-1; d_call: NA; cdr3_aa: CSASGPSEQFF; cdr3_nt: TGCAGTGCTAGTGGTCCCTCCGAGCAGTTCTTC
j_call: TRBJ2-3; cdr3_length: 16; clone_size: few; v_call: TRBV10-3; d_call: NA; cdr3_aa: CAISESMSGETDTQYF; cdr3_nt: TGTGCCATCAGTGAGTCGATGTCAGGGGAGACAGATACGCAGTATTTT
j_call: TRBJ2-5; cdr3_length: 15; clone_size: few; v_call: TRBV7-7; d_call: TRBD2; cdr3_aa: CASSSLAGVQETQYF; cdr3_nt: TGTGCTAGCAGCTCCTTAGCGGGGGTACAAGAGACCCAGTACTTC
j_call: TRBJ2-1; cdr3_length: 12; clone_size: NA; v_call: TRBV29-1; d_call: TRBD2; cdr3_aa: CSKSGAGDEQFF; cdr3_nt: TGCAGCAAGAGCGGGGCAGGTGATGAGCAGTTCTTC
j_call: TRBJ1-6; cdr3_length: 14; clone_size: NA; v_call: TRBV3-1; d_call: TRBD1; cdr3_aa: CASVRKDRHSPLHF; cdr3_nt: TGTGCCAGCGTCCGAAAGGACAGGCATTCACCCCTCCACTTT
j_call: TRBJ2-5; cdr3_length: 17; clone_size: NA; v_call: TRBV7-9; d_call: NA; cdr3_aa: CASSGTHGGRKTETQYF; cdr3_nt: TGTGCCAGCAGCGGGACCCATGGGGGCCGAAAGACGGAGACCCAGTACTTC
j_call: TRBJ1-1; cdr3_length: 13; clone_size: NA; v_call: TRBV6-5; d_call: NA; cdr3_aa: CASSNDENTEAFF; cdr3_nt: TGTGCCAGCAGCAACGACGAGAACACTGAAGCTTTCTTT
j_call: TRBJ2-1; cdr3_length: 15; clone_size: NA; v_call: TRBV7-3; d_call: NA; cdr3_aa: CVSSQQGSKYNEQFF; cdr3_nt: TGCGTCAGCAGCCAACAGGGTTCCAAGTACAATGAGCAGTTCTTC
j_call: TRBJ2-3; cdr3_length: 15; clone_size: few; v_call: TRBV7-2; d_call: NA; cdr3_aa: CASTLGIPGTDTQYF; cdr3_nt: TGTGCCAGCACCCTGGGGATCCCTGGCACAGATACGCAGTATTTT